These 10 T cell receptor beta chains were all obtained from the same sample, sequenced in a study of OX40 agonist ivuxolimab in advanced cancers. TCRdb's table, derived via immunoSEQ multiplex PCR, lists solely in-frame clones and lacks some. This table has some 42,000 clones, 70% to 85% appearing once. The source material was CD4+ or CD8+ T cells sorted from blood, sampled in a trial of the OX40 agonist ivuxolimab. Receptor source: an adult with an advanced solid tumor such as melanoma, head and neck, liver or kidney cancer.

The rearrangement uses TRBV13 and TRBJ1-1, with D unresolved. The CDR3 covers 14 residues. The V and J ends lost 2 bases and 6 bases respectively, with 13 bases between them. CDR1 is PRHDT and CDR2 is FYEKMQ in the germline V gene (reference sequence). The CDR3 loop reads CASSLNEGIAEAFF. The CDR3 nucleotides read TGTGCCAGCAGCTTAAATGAGGGAATCGCTGAAGCTTTCTTT.

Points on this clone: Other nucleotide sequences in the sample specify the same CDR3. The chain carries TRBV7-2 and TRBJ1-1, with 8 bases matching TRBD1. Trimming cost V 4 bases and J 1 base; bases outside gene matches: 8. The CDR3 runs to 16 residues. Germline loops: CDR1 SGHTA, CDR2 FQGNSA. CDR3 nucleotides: TGTGCCAGCAGCTCGCGGACAGGGAGGGGGAACACTGAAGCTTTCTTT. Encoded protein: CASSSRTGRGNTEAFF.

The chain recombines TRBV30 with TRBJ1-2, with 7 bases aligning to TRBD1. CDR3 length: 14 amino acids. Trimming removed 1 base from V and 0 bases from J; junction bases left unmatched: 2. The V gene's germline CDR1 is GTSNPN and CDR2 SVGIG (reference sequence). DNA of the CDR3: TGTGCCTGGAGTGACAGGGGAGCTAACTATGGCTACACCTTC. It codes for CAWSDRGANYGYTF.

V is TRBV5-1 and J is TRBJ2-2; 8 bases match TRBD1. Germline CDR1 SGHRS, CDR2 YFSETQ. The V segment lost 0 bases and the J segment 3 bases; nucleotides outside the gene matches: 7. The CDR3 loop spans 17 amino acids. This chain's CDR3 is CASSLGGQAQDTGELFF. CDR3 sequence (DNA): TGCGCCAGCAGCTTGGGGGGACAGGCGCAGGACACCGGGGAGCTGTTTTTT.

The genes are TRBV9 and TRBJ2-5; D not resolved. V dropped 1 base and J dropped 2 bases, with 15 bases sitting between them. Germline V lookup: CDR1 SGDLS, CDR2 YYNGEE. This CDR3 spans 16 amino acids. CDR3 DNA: TGTGCCAGCAGCGTATTCTCCAATAGCCCTCAAGAGACCCAGTACTTC. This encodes CASSVFSNSPQETQYF.

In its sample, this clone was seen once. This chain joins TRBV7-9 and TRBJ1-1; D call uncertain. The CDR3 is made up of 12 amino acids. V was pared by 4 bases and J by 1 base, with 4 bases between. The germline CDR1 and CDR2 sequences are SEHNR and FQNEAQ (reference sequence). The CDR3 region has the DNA TGTGCCAGCAGCTACGGGAACACTGAAGCTTTCTTT. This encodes CASSYGNTEAFF.

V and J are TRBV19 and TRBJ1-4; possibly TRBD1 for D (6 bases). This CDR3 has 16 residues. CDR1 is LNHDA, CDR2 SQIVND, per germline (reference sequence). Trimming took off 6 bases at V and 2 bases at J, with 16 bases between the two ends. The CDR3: CASRTGTGFTNEKLFF. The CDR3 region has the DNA TGTGCCAGTAGAACTGGCACAGGGTTTACTAATGAAAAACTGTTTTTT.

The CDR3 is CASSLGPGGETQYF. The CDR3 DNA reads as TGTGCCAGCAGCTTGGGACCCGGGGGAGAGACCCAGTACTTC. This sequence joins TRBV5-4 and TRBJ2-5; TRBD2 might be the D (6 bases). Trimming stripped 0 bases from V and 4 bases from J, with 10 bases between. In germline, CDR1 is SGHNT, CDR2 YYREEE (reference sequence). This CDR3 has 14 residues.

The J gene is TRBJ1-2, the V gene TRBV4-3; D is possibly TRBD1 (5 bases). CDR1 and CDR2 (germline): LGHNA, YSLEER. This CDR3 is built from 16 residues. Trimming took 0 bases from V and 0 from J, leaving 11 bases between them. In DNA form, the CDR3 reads TGCGCCAGCAGCCAAGATCGGGGACTCTCTAACTATGGCTACACCTTC. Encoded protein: CASSQDRGLSNYGYTF.

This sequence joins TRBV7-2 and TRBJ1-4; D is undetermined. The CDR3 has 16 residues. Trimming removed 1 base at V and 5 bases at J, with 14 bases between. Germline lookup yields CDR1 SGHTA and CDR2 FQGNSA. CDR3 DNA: TGTGCCAGCAGCTTAGGGGGATACGAACCGAATGAAAAACTGTTTTTT. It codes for CASSLGGYEPNEKLFF. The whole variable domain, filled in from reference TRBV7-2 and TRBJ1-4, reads GAGVSQSPSNKVTEKGKDVELRCDPISGHTALYWYRQSLGQGLEFLIYFQGNSAPDKSGLPSDRFSAERTGGSVSTLTIQRTQQEDSAVYLCASSLGGYEPNEKLFFGSGTQLSVL.